This is a list of T cell receptor beta chains from one sample in a study of T cell repertoires in cytomegalovirus infection. These receptors lack a known antigen. TCRdb analysed the reads with MiXCR anew, one entry per CDR3 protein. The sample shows about 890,000 distinct CDR3 sequences, around 32% of them seen only once. The specimen comprised cultured CD8+ T cells from PBMCs, sampled from culture after CMV antigen stimulation. The receptors come from a human donor in good health (CMV status not recorded). Some clones in this sample may be carry-over from other donors' samples. Both conserved end residues are part of each CDR3. The order of the fields is D gene, V gene, J gene, clone size, CDR3 protein, CDR3 DNA. D genes are given only for firm matches. Clone size is shown for a subset of rows, as once, few, many or a class of expanded clone.

NA	TRBV3-1	TRBJ2-1	NA	CASSQGLESWVHEQFF	TGTGCCAGCAGCCAAGGTCTTGAGAGTTGGGTCCATGAGCAGTTCTTC
TRBD1	TRBV27	TRBJ1-1	few	CASSLSGRGPTEAFF	TGTGCCAGCAGTTTATCGGGCAGGGGGCCCACTGAAGCTTTCTTT
NA	TRBV12-3/TRBV12-4	TRBJ1-2	NA	CASSTAGTDDGYTF	TGTGCCAGCAGTACAGCTGGGACGGACGATGGCTACACCTTC
NA	TRBV5-1	TRBJ2-7	NA	CASSLGASPYEQYF	TGCGCCAGCAGCTTAGGCGCCAGCCCCTACGAGCAGTACTTC
TRBD1	TRBV14	TRBJ2-2	NA	CASSRTGTGNTGELFF	TGTGCCAGCAGCCGAACCGGGACAGGGAACACCGGGGAGCTGTTTTTT
NA	TRBV14	TRBJ1-1	few	CASSQQNRDLNTEAFF	TGTGCCAGCAGCCAACAAAACAGGGATTTGAACACTGAAGCTTTCTTT
TRBD1	TRBV24-1	TRBJ1-2	NA	CATSERGQGANGYTF	TGTGCCACCAGTGAACGGGGACAGGGGGCCAATGGCTACACCTTC
NA	TRBV7-9	TRBJ2-7	many	CASSSDSDEQYF	TGTGCCAGCAGCTCGGATAGCGACGAGCAGTACTTC
NA	TRBV19	TRBJ1-6	many	CASSPGPYNSPLHF	TGTGCCAGTAGCCCGGGTCCCTATAATTCACCCCTCCACTTT
NA	TRBV7-9	TRBJ2-7	NA	CASSRLDGGPNPSYEQYF	TGTGCCAGCAGCAGACTAGATGGGGGGCCGAATCCCTCCTACGAGCAGTACTTC
TRBD1	TRBV6-6	TRBJ2-5	NA	CASSQVTDWGQGVQPQETQYF	TGTGCCAGCAGTCAAGTTACGGACTGGGGACAGGGGGTCCAGCCGCAAGAGACCCAGTACTTC
NA	TRBV7-8	TRBJ1-5	many	CASSLAGYSNQPQHF	TGTGCCAGCAGCTTAGCGGGTTATAGCAATCAGCCCCAGCATTTT
NA	TRBV7-2	TRBJ1-2	many	CASTFGTLNDGYTF	TGTGCCAGCACCTTCGGGACTCTCAACGATGGCTACACCTTC
NA	TRBV11-3	TRBJ2-7	NA	CASSTTPRAQQYF	TGTGCCAGCAGCACAACGCCCAGGGCTCAGCAGTACTTC
TRBD1	TRBV11-2	TRBJ2-5	NA	CASSLLDRVGETQYF	TGTGCCAGCAGCTTACTGGACAGGGTGGGAGAGACCCAGTACTTC
NA	TRBV25-1	TRBJ1-6	few	CASSETFGSPLHF	TGTGCCAGCAGCGAGACGTTTGGTTCACCCCTCCACTTT
NA	TRBV19	TRBJ1-2	NA	CASRGLPPGYTF	TGTGCCAGTAGGGGCCTACCGCCCGGCTACACCTTC
NA	TRBV27	TRBJ1-6	many	CASTLSRGSPLHF	TGTGCCAGCACTCTCTCGAGGGGTTCACCCCTCCACTTT
NA	TRBV9	TRBJ2-7	NA	CASSVARGGLREQYF	TGTGCCAGCAGCGTAGCGCGAGGGGGACTCCGTGAGCAGTACTTC
TRBD2	TRBV7-6	TRBJ2-7	many	CASSPGLAGSYEQYF	TGTGCCAGCAGCCCCGGGCTAGCGGGGAGTTACGAGCAGTACTTC
NA	TRBV7-6	TRBJ1-5	many	CASSLNRDQPQHF	TGTGCCAGCAGCTTAAACAGGGATCAGCCCCAGCATTTT
NA	TRBV20-1	TRBJ1-5	few	CSARGQQNSNQPQHF	TGCAGTGCTAGAGGACAGCAAAATAGCAATCAGCCCCAGCATTTT
TRBD1	TRBV4-1	TRBJ1-5	NA	CASTPRDRGQPQHF	TGCGCCAGCACCCCCCGGGACAGGGGACAGCCCCAGCATTTT
NA	TRBV28	TRBJ1-1	NA	CASSPRRTLNTEAFF	TGTGCCAGCAGTCCCCGGCGGACATTGAACACTGAAGCTTTCTTT
TRBD2	TRBV7-2	TRBJ2-2	NA	CASSWSGGALPGELFF	TGTGCCAGCAGCTGGAGCGGGGGGGCCTTACCCGGGGAGCTGTTTTTT
TRBD1	TRBV6-2/TRBV6-3	TRBJ2-5	NA	CASSKTGMQETQYF	TGTGCCAGCAGTAAGACAGGGATGCAAGAGACCCAGTACTTC
TRBD2	TRBV7-3	TRBJ2-1	many	CASSFGGGPNNEQFF	TGTGCCAGCAGCTTCGGCGGGGGGCCTAACAATGAGCAGTTCTTC
TRBD1	TRBV7-8	TRBJ2-2	NA	CASSSGTGFYTGELFF	TGTGCCAGCAGCTCGGGGACAGGGTTTTACACCGGGGAGCTGTTTTTT
NA	TRBV6-2/TRBV6-3	TRBJ1-1	NA	CASTPLRNTEAFF	TGTGCCAGCACCCCACTACGGAACACTGAAGCTTTCTTT
TRBD1	TRBV7-9	TRBJ1-2	NA	CASSLVGGPNYGYTF	TGTGCCAGCAGCTTAGTAGGGGGCCCAAACTATGGCTACACCTTC
NA	TRBV5-4	TRBJ1-1	NA	CASTPGLLGTEAFF	TGTGCCAGCACCCCCGGGCTGTTGGGCACTGAAGCTTTCTTT
TRBD2	TRBV27	TRBJ2-1	once	CASSWGGDLNEQFF	TGTGCCAGCAGTTGGGGGGGGGATTTGAATGAGCAGTTCTTC
TRBD2	TRBV6-5	TRBJ2-3	few	CASLTSGGAPDTQYF	TGTGCCAGCCTTACTAGCGGGGGAGCCCCAGATACGCAGTATTTT
NA	TRBV28	TRBJ2-4	many	CASSLGVTKNIQYF	TGTGCCAGCAGTTTAGGGGTGACCAAAAACATTCAGTACTTC
TRBD2	TRBV7-2	TRBJ2-1	many	CASSLDLGGGAGNEQFF	TGTGCCAGCAGCTTAGATTTAGGCGGGGGGGCGGGAAATGAGCAGTTCTTC
NA	TRBV7-9	TRBJ2-7	NA	CASSLVWVEQYF	TGTGCCAGCAGCTTAGTCTGGGTCGAGCAGTACTTC
TRBD1	TRBV12-3/TRBV12-4	TRBJ1-5	many	CASRKRGQGSGQPQHF	TGTGCCAGCAGGAAAAGAGGACAGGGTTCTGGTCAGCCCCAGCATTTT
NA	TRBV4-1	TRBJ2-5	NA	CASSQDRPGEETQYF	TGCGCCAGCAGCCAAGACCGGCCAGGAGAAGAGACCCAGTACTTC
TRBD1	TRBV2	TRBJ1-5	NA	CASSSQGAPLNQPQHF	TGTGCCAGCAGTTCACAGGGGGCCCCCCTCAATCAGCCCCAGCATTTT
NA	TRBV10-3	TRBJ1-2	NA	CASGTEPTF	TGTGCCAGCGGGACTGAACCCACCTTC
NA	TRBV6-2/TRBV6-3	TRBJ1-1	NA	CACRRAGTEAFF	TGTGCCTGCCGGAGAGCGGGCACTGAAGCTTTCTTT
NA	TRBV6-5	TRBJ2-2	many	CASSYSRTGELFF	TGTGCCAGCAGTTACTCTAGGACCGGGGAGCTGTTTTTT
NA	TRBV2	TRBJ2-4	NA	CASSEGHQVIQYF	TGTGCCAGCAGTGAAGGACACCAGGTGATTCAGTACTTC
NA	TRBV12-3/TRBV12-4	TRBJ2-7	few	CASTGAGVAAYEQYF	TGTGCCAGCACTGGCGCAGGGGTTGCCGCCTACGAGCAGTACTTC
TRBD2	TRBV27	TRBJ2-1	NA	CASSTPGLAVLYNEQFF	TGTGCCAGCAGTACTCCGGGACTAGCGGTTCTCTACAATGAGCAGTTCTTC
TRBD1	TRBV29-1	TRBJ2-1	NA	CSVKGANSYNEQFF	TGCAGCGTCAAGGGGGCGAACTCCTACAATGAGCAGTTCTTC
TRBD1	TRBV5-4	TRBJ2-3	NA	CASSLGQGANTDTQYF	TGTGCCAGCAGCTTGGGACAGGGGGCTAACACAGATACGCAGTATTTT
TRBD1	TRBV7-6	TRBJ1-2	many	CASSLGGQGIYGYTF	TGTGCCAGCAGCTTAGGGGGACAGGGCATCTATGGCTACACCTTC
NA	TRBV6-6	TRBJ1-1	few	CASSSLDGYTEAFF	TGTGCCAGCAGTTCCTTAGACGGCTACACTGAAGCTTTCTTT
TRBD1	TRBV12-3/TRBV12-4	TRBJ1-3	NA	CASSSDREPGNTIYF	TGTGCCAGCAGTTCCGACAGGGAGCCTGGAAACACCATATATTTT
NA	TRBV29-1	TRBJ1-2	once	CSVAGYGYTF	TGCAGCGTTGCCGGCTATGGCTACACCTTC
TRBD2	TRBV7-6	TRBJ2-1	many	CASSYGTSGGVYNEQFF	TGTGCCAGCAGCTACGGGACTAGCGGGGGGGTTTACAATGAGCAGTTCTTC
TRBD2	TRBV5-4	TRBJ2-5	NA	CASSLGLAEFQETQYF	TGTGCCAGCAGCTTGGGGCTAGCGGAGTTCCAAGAGACCCAGTACTTC
TRBD1	TRBV7-6	TRBJ1-5	few	CASSLNEGASNQPQHF	TGTGCCAGCAGCTTAAACGAGGGGGCAAGCAATCAGCCCCAGCATTTT
NA	TRBV27	TRBJ1-5	NA	CASSTPNQPQHF	TGTGCCAGCAGTACCCCAAATCAGCCCCAGCATTTT
NA	TRBV6-5	TRBJ2-1	NA	CASSDARTAPGLSPYNEQFF	TGTGCCAGCAGTGATGCTCGGACAGCACCCGGCTTGAGCCCCTACAATGAGCAGTTCTTC
TRBD2	TRBV5-4	TRBJ2-1	NA	CASSFGDSGGLYNEQFF	TGTGCCAGCAGCTTCGGTGATAGCGGGGGCCTATACAATGAGCAGTTCTTC